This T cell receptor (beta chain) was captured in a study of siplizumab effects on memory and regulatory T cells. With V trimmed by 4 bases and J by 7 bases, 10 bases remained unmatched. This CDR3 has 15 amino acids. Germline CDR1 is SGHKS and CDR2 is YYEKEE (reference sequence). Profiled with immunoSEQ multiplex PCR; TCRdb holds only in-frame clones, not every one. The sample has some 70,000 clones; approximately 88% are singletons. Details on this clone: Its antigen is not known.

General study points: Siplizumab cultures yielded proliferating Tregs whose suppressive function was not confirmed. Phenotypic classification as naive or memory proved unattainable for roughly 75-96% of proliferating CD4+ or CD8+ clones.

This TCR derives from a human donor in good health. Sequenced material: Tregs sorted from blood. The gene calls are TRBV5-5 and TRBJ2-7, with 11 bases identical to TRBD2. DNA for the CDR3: TGTGCCAGCAGCCCGCAGGCTAGCGGGAGGTGGGAGCAGTACTTC. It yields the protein CASSPQASGRWEQYF.